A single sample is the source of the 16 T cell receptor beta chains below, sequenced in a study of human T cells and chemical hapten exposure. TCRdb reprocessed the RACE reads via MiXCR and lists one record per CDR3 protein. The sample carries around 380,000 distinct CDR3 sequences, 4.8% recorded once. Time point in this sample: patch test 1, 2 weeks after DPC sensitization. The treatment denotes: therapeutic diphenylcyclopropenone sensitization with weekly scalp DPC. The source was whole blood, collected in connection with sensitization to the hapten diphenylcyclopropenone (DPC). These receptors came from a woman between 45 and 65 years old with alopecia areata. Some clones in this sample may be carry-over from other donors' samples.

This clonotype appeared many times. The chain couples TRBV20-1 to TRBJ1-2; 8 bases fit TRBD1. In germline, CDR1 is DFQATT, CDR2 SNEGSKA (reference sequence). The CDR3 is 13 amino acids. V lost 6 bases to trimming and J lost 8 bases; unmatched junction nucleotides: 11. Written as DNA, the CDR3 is TGCAGTGCCCCCACGACAGGGGTCGGGGGCTACACCTTC. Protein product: CSAPTTGVGGYTF.

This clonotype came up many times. The CDR3 is CAWSVLGSTDTQYF. In DNA, the CDR3 is TGTGCCTGGAGTGTACTAGGCTCCACAGATACGCAGTATTTT. The V and J genes are TRBV30 and TRBJ2-3; D is possibly TRBD2 (5 bases). Trimming removed 0 bases at V and 2 bases at J, with 9 bases between. The CDR3 length is 14 residues. Germline-derived CDR1 and CDR2 are GTSNPN and SVGIG (reference sequence). The whole variable domain, remainder taken from reference TRBV30 and TRBJ2-3, is SQTIHQWPATLVQPVGSPLSLECTVEGTSNPNLYWYRQAAGRGLQLLFYSVGIGQISSEVPQNLSASRPQDRQFILSSKKLLLSDSGFYLCAWSVLGSTDTQYFGPGTRLTVL.

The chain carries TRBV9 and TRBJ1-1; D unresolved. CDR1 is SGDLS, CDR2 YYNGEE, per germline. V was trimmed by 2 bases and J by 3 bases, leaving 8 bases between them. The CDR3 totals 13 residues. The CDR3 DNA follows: TGTGCCAGCAGCGTGACCGAGTACACTGAAGCTTTCTTT. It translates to CASSVTEYTEAFF.

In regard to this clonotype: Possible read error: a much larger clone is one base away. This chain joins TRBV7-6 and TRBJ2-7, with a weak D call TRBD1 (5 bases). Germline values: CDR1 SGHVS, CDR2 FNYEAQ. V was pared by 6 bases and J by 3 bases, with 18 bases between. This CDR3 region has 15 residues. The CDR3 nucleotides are TGTGCCAGCAGGGCCAGGACAACCCCTTACTACGAGCAGTACTTC. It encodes CASRARTTPYYEQYF.

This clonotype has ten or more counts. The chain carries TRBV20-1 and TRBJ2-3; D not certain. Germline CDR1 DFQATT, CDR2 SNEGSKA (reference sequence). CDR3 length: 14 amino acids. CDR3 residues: CIAKVPSSTDTQYF. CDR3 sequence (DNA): TGCATTGCCAAAGTCCCTTCTAGCACAGATACGCAGTATTTT.

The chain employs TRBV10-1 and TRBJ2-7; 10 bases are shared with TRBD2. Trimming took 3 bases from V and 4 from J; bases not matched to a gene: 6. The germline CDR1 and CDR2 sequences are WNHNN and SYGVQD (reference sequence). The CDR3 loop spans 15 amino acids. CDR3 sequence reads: CASSDLTSGAYEQYF. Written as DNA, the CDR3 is TGCGCCAGCAGTGACCTTACTAGCGGGGCGTACGAGCAGTACTTC.

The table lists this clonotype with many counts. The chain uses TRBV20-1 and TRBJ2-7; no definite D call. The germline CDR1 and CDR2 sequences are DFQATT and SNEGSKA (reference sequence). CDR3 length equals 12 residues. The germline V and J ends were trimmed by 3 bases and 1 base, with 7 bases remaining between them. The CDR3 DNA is TGCAGTGCTAGTTATGTTTCCTACGAGCAGTACTTC. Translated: CSASYVSYEQYF.

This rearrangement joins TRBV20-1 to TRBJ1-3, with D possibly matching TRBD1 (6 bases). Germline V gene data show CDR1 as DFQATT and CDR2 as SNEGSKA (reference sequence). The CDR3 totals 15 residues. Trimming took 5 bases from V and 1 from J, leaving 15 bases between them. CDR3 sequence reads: CSALWGPGSGNTIYF. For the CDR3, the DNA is TGCAGTGCTTTATGGGGGCCAGGATCTGGAAACACCATATATTTT.

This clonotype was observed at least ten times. CDR3 in amino acids: CASSDNSRTDTQYF. CDR3 nucleotide sequence: TGTGCCAGCAGTGATAATTCCCGCACAGATACGCAGTATTTT. The genes are TRBV6-4 and TRBJ2-3; D remains unclear. Germline V gene sequence: CDR1 MRHNA, CDR2 SNTAGT. V gave up 3 bases and J gave up 1 base, with 8 bases separating them. The CDR3 length is 14 residues.

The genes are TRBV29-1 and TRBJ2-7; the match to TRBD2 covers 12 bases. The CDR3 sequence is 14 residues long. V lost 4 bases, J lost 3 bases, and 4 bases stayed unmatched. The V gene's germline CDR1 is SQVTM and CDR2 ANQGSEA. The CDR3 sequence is CSVGLAGEFYEQYF. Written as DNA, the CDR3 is TGCAGCGTTGGACTAGCGGGAGAATTCTACGAGCAGTACTTC.

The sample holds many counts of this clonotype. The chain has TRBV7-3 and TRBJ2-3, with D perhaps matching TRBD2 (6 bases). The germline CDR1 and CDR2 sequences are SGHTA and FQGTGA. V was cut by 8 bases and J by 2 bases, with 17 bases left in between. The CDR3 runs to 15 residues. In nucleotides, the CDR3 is TGTGCCAGCGCGGGAACCACGTTACCCACAGATACGCAGTATTTT. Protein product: CASAGTTLPTDTQYF.

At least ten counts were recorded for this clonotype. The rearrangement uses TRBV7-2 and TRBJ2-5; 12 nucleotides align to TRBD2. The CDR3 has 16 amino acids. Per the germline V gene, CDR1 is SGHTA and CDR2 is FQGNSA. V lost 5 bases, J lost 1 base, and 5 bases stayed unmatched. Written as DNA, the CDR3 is TGTGCCAGCAGCCCAAGGACTAGCGGGGTCCAAGAGACCCAGTACTTC. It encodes CASSPRTSGVQETQYF.

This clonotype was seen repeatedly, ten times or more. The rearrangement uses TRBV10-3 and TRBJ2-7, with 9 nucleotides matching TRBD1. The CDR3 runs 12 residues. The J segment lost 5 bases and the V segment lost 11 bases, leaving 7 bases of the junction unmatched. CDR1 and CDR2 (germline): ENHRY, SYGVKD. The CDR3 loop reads CAVTGTGHEQYF. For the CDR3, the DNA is TGTGCCGTCACCGGGACAGGGCACGAGCAGTACTTC.

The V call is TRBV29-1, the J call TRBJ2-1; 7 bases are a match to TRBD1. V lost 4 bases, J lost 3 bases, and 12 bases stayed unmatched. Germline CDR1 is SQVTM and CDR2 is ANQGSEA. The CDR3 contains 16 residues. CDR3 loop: CSVVGVRQGDYNEQFF. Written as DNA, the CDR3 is TGCAGCGTTGTAGGGGTCCGACAGGGTGACTACAATGAGCAGTTCTTC.

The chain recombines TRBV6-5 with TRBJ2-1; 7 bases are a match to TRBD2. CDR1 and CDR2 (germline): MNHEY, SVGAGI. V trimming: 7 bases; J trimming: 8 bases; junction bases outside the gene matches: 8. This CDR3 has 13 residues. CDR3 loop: CASNFGGGYEQFF. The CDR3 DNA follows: TGTGCCAGCAATTTCGGGGGAGGGTATGAGCAGTTCTTC.

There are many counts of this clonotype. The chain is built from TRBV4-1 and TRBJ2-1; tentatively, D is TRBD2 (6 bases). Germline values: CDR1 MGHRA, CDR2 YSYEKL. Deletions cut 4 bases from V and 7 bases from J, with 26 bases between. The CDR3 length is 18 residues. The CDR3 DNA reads TGCGCCAGCAGCCCGGGGGTAGCGGCCCCTTCGAGGGGTAATGAGCAGTTCTTC. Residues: CASSPGVAAPSRGNEQFF.